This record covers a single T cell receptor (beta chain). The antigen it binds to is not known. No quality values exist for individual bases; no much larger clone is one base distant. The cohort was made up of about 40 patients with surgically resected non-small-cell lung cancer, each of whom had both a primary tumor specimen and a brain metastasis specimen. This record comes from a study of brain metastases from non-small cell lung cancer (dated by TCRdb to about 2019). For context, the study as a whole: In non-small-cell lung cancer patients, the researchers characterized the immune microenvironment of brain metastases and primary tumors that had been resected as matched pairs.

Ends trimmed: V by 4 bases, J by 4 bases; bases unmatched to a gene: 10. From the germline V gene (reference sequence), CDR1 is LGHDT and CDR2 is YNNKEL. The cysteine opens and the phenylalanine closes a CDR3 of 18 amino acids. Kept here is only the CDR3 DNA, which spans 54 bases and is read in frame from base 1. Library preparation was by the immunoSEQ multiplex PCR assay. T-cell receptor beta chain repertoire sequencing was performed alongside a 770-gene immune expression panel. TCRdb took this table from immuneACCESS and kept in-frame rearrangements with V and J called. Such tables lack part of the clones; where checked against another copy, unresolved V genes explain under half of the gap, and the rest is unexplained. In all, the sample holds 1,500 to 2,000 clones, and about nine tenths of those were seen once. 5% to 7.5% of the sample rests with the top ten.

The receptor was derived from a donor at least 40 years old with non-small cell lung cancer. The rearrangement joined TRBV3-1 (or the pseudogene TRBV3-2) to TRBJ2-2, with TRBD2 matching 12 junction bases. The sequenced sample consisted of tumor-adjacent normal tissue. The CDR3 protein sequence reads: CASSPTLAGGLVTGELFF. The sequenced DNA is TGTGCCAGCAGCCCTACCCTAGCGGGGGGGCTAGTCACCGGGGAGCTGTTTTTT.